This section outlines one T cell receptor beta chain sequence together with its context. This sample was included in a study of blood T cell repertoires in COVID-19. Turning to the study itself: Specimens from acute and convalescent COVID-19 originated in the United States, Italy and Spain. T cells, B-cell-depleted T cells, or PBMCs provided the cDNA or gDNA that served as material.

This CDR3 has 14 residues. From germline, CDR1 is MDHEN and CDR2 SYDVKM. Trimming shortened V by 6 bases and J by 0 bases, and 9 bases separated the two germline ends. Original processing notes: Reference gene primer amplification yielded estimated nucleated cell counts. Sequenced by immunoSEQ multiplex PCR; TCRdb stores in-frame clones only, minus some. The V and J calls and the clone size are those of that table, but D and trimming were determined from the DNA. Of about 100,000 clones listed, 70% to 90% are singletons. This receptor was obtained from a woman aged 55 to 70 with acute or convalescent COVID-19. The J gene is TRBJ2-1, the V gene TRBV28; maybe TRBD2 (6 bases). Sequenced sample: peripheral blood. The CDR3 loop is CASRTRSSYNEQFF. CDR3 nucleotide sequence: TGTGCCAGCAGGACTAGAAGCTCCTACAATGAGCAGTTCTTC.